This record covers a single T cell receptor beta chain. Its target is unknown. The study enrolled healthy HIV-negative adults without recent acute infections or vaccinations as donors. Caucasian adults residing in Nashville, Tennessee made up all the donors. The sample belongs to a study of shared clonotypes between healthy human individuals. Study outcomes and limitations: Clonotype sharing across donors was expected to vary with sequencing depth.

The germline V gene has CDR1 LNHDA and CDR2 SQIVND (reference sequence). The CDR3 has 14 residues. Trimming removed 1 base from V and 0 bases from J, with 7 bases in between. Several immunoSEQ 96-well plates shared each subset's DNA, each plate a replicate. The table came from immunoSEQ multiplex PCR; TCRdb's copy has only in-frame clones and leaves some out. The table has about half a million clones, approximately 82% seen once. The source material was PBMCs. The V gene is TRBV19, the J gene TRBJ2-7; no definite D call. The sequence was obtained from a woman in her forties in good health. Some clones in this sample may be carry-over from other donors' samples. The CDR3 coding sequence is TGTGCCAGTAGTATAGCCCTTAGCTCCTACGAGCAGTACTTC. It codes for CASSIALSSYEQYF.